The 24 T cell receptor beta chains below come from one sample, sequenced in a study of shared clonotypes between healthy human individuals. CD8 cells regarded as naive lacked CD45RO, were positively chosen for CCR7, and omitted terminally differentiated effector memory CD45RA+ cells. Data came from immunoSEQ multiplex PCR; TCRdb stores just in-frame clones and leaves some out. The sample yields around 2,000,000 clones, about 95% seen once. Sequences were obtained from naive CD8+ T cells sorted from blood. These receptors came from a man younger than 35 in good health.

This clone has just one count. The chain combines TRBV27 with TRBJ2-7; either TRBD1 or TRBD2 may supply D (5 bases each). The CDR3 runs 14 residues. The V end lost 2 bases, the J end lost 2 bases, and 10 bases lay between the germline ends. Germline values: CDR1 MNHEY, CDR2 SMNVEV (reference sequence). CDR3 in amino acids: CASSLGGDPYEQYF. The CDR3 DNA reads as TGTGCCAGCAGTTTAGGGGGAGACCCCTACGAGCAGTACTTC.

This clone was seen just once. V and J are TRBV5-4 and TRBJ2-7; D is possibly TRBD1 (6 bases). Germline loops: CDR1 SGHNT, CDR2 YYREEE (reference sequence). The V and J ends lost 1 base and 4 bases respectively, with 15 bases between them. The CDR3 spans 15 residues. The CDR3 DNA is TGTGCCAGCAGCTTGTTCGGGTCAGGGGAATACGAGCAGTACTTC. Its protein product is CASSLFGSGEYEQYF. Together with reference TRBV5-4 and TRBJ2-7, the CDR3 gives the full variable domain: ETGVTQSPTHLIKTRGQQVTLRCSSQSGHNTVSWYQQALGQGPQFIFQYYREEENGRGNFPPRFSGLQFPNYSSELNVNALELDDSALYLCASSLFGSGEYEQYFGPGTRLTVT.

Comment on this clone: Additional DNA sequences in this sample encode the identical CDR3. The chain has TRBV7-9 and TRBJ2-7; TRBD2 agrees at 7 bases. This CDR3 spans 14 amino acids. V shed 3 bases, J shed 0 bases, and the junction held 2 bases outside the gene matches. Germline CDR1 reads SEHNR; CDR2 reads FQNEAQ (reference sequence). CDR3 amino acids: CASSFGGSSYEQYF. CDR3 in DNA: TGTGCCAGCAGCTTCGGCGGGAGCTCCTACGAGCAGTACTTC. Variable domain in full (rest from reference TRBV7-9 and TRBJ2-7): DTGVSQNPRHKITKRGQNVTFRCDPISEHNRLYWYRQTLGQGPEFLTYFQNEAQLEKSRLLSDRFSAERPKGSFSTLEIQRTEQGDSAMYLCASSFGGSSYEQYFGPGTRLTVT.

This clone was found once. V gene TRBV6-6 combines with J gene TRBJ2-4; TRBD2 matches at 8 bases. This CDR3 has 15 amino acids. Germline CDR1 MNHNY, CDR2 SVGAGI (reference sequence). V shed 4 bases, J shed 8 bases, and the junction held 10 bases outside the gene matches. CDR3 DNA sequence: TGTGCCAGCAGTTCGGGAGCGGGAGCGGGGGACATTCAGTACTTC. This translates into CASSSGAGAGDIQYF.

V and J are TRBV28 and TRBJ1-2; tentative D call: TRBD1 (5 bases). V was trimmed by 2 bases and J by 6 bases, leaving 13 bases between them. The germline V gene encodes CDR1 MDHEN and CDR2 SYDVKM. The CDR3 totals 14 residues. CDR3 region: CASSLVWGKNGYTF. CDR3 nucleotide sequence: TGTGCCAGCAGTTTAGTTTGGGGCAAGAATGGCTACACCTTC.

The J gene is TRBJ1-1, the V gene TRBV5-5; D unresolved. Looked up from germline, CDR1 is SGHKS and CDR2 is YYEKEE (reference sequence). V was cut by 0 bases and J by 0 bases, with 12 bases left in between. CDR3 length equals 16 residues. The CDR3 region is CASSLARQAMNTEAFF. The CDR3 DNA reads as TGTGCCAGCAGCTTGGCCAGGCAGGCCATGAACACTGAAGCTTTCTTT.

V usage is TRBV4-1 and J usage is TRBJ2-4; tentatively, D is TRBD1 (6 bases). Between the trimmed V and J ends, which lost 1 base and 0 bases, there was a span of 16 bases. Germline V lookup: CDR1 MGHRA, CDR2 YSYEKL. CDR3 length: 18 residues. CDR3 nucleotides: TGCGCCAGCAGCCAAGTGGGTGGACAGACTTTAGCCAAAAACATTCAGTACTTC. This codes for CASSQVGGQTLAKNIQYF.

This clone was detected once. The J gene is TRBJ1-4, the V gene TRBV27, with D hard to call. The CDR3 has 13 residues. The germline V gene has CDR1 MNHEY and CDR2 SMNVEV (reference sequence). Between the trimmed V and J ends, which lost 8 bases and 5 bases, there was a span of 12 bases. The CDR3 reads CASYDLLNEKLFF. DNA for the CDR3: TGTGCCAGCTACGACCTACTCAATGAAAAACTGTTTTTT.

The chain joins TRBV11-2 to TRBJ2-3, with 8 bases matching TRBD2. Germline V CDR1 and CDR2: SGHAT, FQNNGV. Germline trimming cut 4 bases from V and 4 bases from J; bases unmatched to any gene: 13. The CDR3 sequence is 17 residues long. The chain's CDR3 is CASSSGPGGRIADTQYF. The CDR3 DNA sequence: TGTGCCAGCAGCTCCGGCCCGGGCGGGAGGATCGCAGATACGCAGTATTTT.

The chain links TRBV27 to TRBJ2-1; D gene ambiguous. CDR3 length: 15 amino acids. V dropped 3 bases and J dropped 0 bases, with 9 bases sitting between them. In germline, CDR1 is MNHEY, CDR2 SMNVEV (reference sequence). CDR3: CASSLVETSYNEQFF. The DNA for the CDR3 is TGTGCCAGCAGTTTGGTTGAAACCTCCTACAATGAGCAGTTCTTC.

The CDR3 reads CASSTFGATNEKLFF. CDR3 nucleotides: TGTGCCAGCAGCACGTTCGGAGCAACTAATGAAAAACTGTTTTTT. This chain uses TRBV11-2 with TRBJ1-4; no clear D. CDR3 length: 15 residues. V was clipped by 5 bases and J by 0 bases, with 10 bases between them. CDR1 is SGHAT, CDR2 FQNNGV, per germline.

This chain connects TRBV6-5 to TRBJ1-5; D perhaps matches TRBD1 (5 bases). This CDR3 comprises 16 residues. The germline V gene encodes CDR1 MNHEY and CDR2 SVGAGI. V was trimmed by 4 bases and J by 9 bases, leaving 22 bases between them. CDR3 sequence reads: CASSSPADKFWRPQHF. CDR3 nucleotide sequence: TGTGCCAGCAGTTCCCCCGCGGACAAGTTCTGGCGGCCCCAGCATTTT.

This sequence joins TRBV6-6 and TRBJ2-7; D uncertain. V was pared by 4 bases and J by 3 bases, with 10 bases between. Germline V gives CDR1 MNHNY, CDR2 SVGAGI (reference sequence). The CDR3 sequence is 13 residues long. CDR3 sequence reads: CASSSTENYEQYF. The CDR3 DNA reads TGTGCCAGCAGTTCGACGGAGAACTACGAGCAGTACTTC.

The chain recombines TRBV9 with TRBJ1-4; D may be TRBD1 (6 bases). Per germline, CDR1 SGDLS and CDR2 YYNGEE. This CDR3 region has 15 residues. V was pared by 1 base and J by 3 bases, with 10 bases between. CDR3 nucleotides: TGTGCCAGCAGCGTATCGGGACAACCTAATGAAAAACTGTTTTTT. Translating it yields CASSVSGQPNEKLFF. Full variable domain (outside the CDR3, taken from reference TRBV9 and TRBJ1-4): DSGVTQTPKHLITATGQRVTLRCSPRSGDLSVYWYQQSLDQGLQFLIQYYNGEERAKGNILERFSAQQFPDLHSELNLSSLELGDSALYFCASSVSGQPNEKLFFGSGTQLSVL.

Concerning this clone itself: This sample includes further DNA sequences coding for the same CDR3. The CDR3 sequence is CASSYYGTGDGYTF. The CDR3 nucleotides read TGTGCCAGCAGTTACTACGGGACAGGGGACGGCTACACCTTC. The chain employs TRBV6-5 and TRBJ1-2; 10 bases line up with TRBD1. The V gene end was trimmed by 1 base and the J gene end by 8 bases; junction bases not matched to a gene: 4. CDR1 is MNHEY and CDR2 is SVGAGI in the germline V gene. CDR3 length: 14 amino acids.

This clone is a singleton in its sample. The V call is TRBV4-3, the J call TRBJ2-1; TRBD2 matches 7 bases. Trimming took 1 base from V and 3 from J; bases not matched to a gene: 6. CDR3 size: 16 residues. CDR1 is LGHNA, CDR2 YSLEER, per germline. Here the CDR3 DNA reads TGCGCCAGCAGCCAAGTGCCTAGCGGTCACTACAATGAGCAGTTCTTC. This sequence encodes CASSQVPSGHYNEQFF.

The chain carries TRBV7-6 and TRBJ2-3; D is possibly TRBD2 (5 bases). CDR1 SGHVS and CDR2 FNYEAQ come from the germline V gene. Between the trimmed V and J ends, which lost 0 bases and 7 bases, there was a span of 20 bases. CDR3 length equals 17 residues. The CDR3, as DNA: TGTGCCAGCAGCTTAGCACCAACAGAGGGCCAGGTGAATACGCAGTATTTT. Protein sequence: CASSLAPTEGQVNTQYF.

The rearrangement links TRBV7-9 to TRBJ1-2; TRBD1 might be the D (6 bases). The germline gives CDR1 SEHNR, CDR2 FQNEAQ (reference sequence). The CDR3 length is 15 residues. The germline V and J ends were trimmed by 5 bases and 2 bases, with 15 bases remaining between them. CDR3 region: CASSQTQGRNYGYTF. DNA for the CDR3: TGTGCCAGCAGCCAGACACAGGGCCGGAACTATGGCTACACCTTC.

This rearrangement joins TRBV30 to TRBJ1-1; perhaps TRBD1 as D (5 bases). The CDR3 runs to 13 residues. Trimming pared 1 base from V and 12 bases from J, leaving 18 bases between. Per germline, CDR1 GTSNPN and CDR2 SVGIG (reference sequence). CDR3 in amino acids: CAWSEWGTESTFF. CDR3 nucleotide sequence: TGTGCCTGGAGTGAATGGGGGACGGAGTCAACTTTCTTT. The full variable domain, rest sourced from reference TRBV30 and TRBJ1-1, is SQTIHQWPATLVQPVGSPLSLECTVEGTSNPNLYWYRQAAGRGLQLLFYSVGIGQISSEVPQNLSASRPQDRQFILSSKKLLLSDSGFYLCAWSEWGTESTFFGQGTRLTVV.

This rearrangement joins TRBV9 to TRBJ2-7, with 8 bases matching TRBD1. Germline assignment: CDR1 SGDLS and CDR2 YYNGEE. This CDR3 has 15 amino acids. Trimming cost V 4 bases and J 4 bases; bases outside gene matches: 10. The CDR3 spells CASSPLGTGRYEQYF. The CDR3 nucleotides are TGTGCCAGCAGCCCCCTTGGGACAGGACGTTACGAGCAGTACTTC.

This chain links TRBV5-6 with TRBJ2-5; the D is unclear. The CDR3 extends over 12 amino acids. Trimming removed 4 bases at V and 5 bases at J, with 9 bases between. The V gene's germline CDR1 is SGHDT and CDR2 YYEEEE. CDR3 amino acids: CASSTVPETQYF. CDR3 bases: TGTGCCAGCAGCACGGTTCCCGAGACCCAGTACTTC.

The chain carries TRBV9 and TRBJ2-7; the match to TRBD2 covers 9 bases. This CDR3 has 15 residues. Germline CDR1 and CDR2: SGDLS and YYNGEE. V lost 2 bases and J lost 4; bases outside the gene matches: 7. The CDR3 sequence is CASSVGVAGVYEQYF. CDR3 bases: TGTGCCAGCAGCGTGGGGGTAGCGGGAGTTTACGAGCAGTACTTC.

The chain has TRBV11-2 and TRBJ1-2, with D possibly TRBD1 on 6 matching bases. The germline V and J ends were trimmed by 2 bases and 4 bases, with 17 bases remaining between them. This CDR3 region has 16 residues. Germline V gene data show CDR1 as SGHAT and CDR2 as FQNNGV. The CDR3 spells CASSLRPGDAIYGYTF. Written as DNA, the CDR3 is TGTGCCAGCAGCTTAAGACCAGGGGACGCCATCTATGGCTACACCTTC.

This clone was observed once. The V gene is TRBV4-3, the J gene TRBJ2-7; D gene unclear. CDR3 length: 16 amino acids. The germline V gene has CDR1 LGHNA and CDR2 YSLEER. The germline V and J ends were trimmed by 2 bases and 0 bases, with 14 bases remaining between them. The CDR3 here is CASSQFLADASYEQYF. CDR3 sequence (DNA): TGCGCCAGCAGCCAATTTTTGGCGGACGCCTCCTACGAGCAGTACTTC.